The source of this T cell receptor (beta chain) is a study of radiotherapy plus CTLA-4 blockade in lung cancer. Assay used: immunoSEQ multiplex PCR; TCRdb lists only in-frame clones, some missing. Among just under 60,000 clones listed, under 75% were seen once. The V end was cut by 4 bases, the J end by 9 bases, with 10 bases between. The CDR3 extends over 12 amino acids. Germline lookup yields CDR1 LGHNT and CDR2 FRNRAP. The clonotype comes from a human donor with non-small cell lung cancer whose response to radiotherapy plus ipilimumab could not be evaluated. Material: peripheral blood, obtained from a patient treated with radiotherapy plus ipilimumab. The J gene is TRBJ2-1, the V gene TRBV12-5, with D possibly TRBD2 on 5 matching bases. The CDR3 sequence: CASGSQRPEQFF. The CDR3 coding sequence is TGTGCTAGTGGTTCCCAGCGGCCTGAGCAGTTCTTC.